This T cell receptor (beta chain) was recovered during a study of T cell clonality in common variable immunodeficiency. CDR1 is ENHRY, CDR2 SYGVKD, per germline. The CDR3 loop spans 12 amino acids. V was clipped by 8 bases and J by 0 bases, with 8 bases between them. This clone was counted many times. What it binds is not known. The DNA ends 3 residues before the CDR3 does, and the rest of the CDR3 is filled in from the germline J gene. Control and CVID samples contributed equal amounts of genomic DNA. Clones were read by immunoSEQ multiplex PCR, and TCRdb kept only the in-frame ones, dropping some. The specimen has more than 55,000 clones, none found just once. Most patients and controls had Caucasian heritage. Findings and caveats of the study: In common variable immunodeficiency, TCR beta chains reportedly carried fewer deletions and N-nucleotide insertions. What drives increased CVID clonality needs T cell subpopulation sequencing.

Source material: peripheral blood mononuclear cells. This clonotype was sampled from a person aged 18 to 69 in good health. This chain connects TRBV10-3 to TRBJ2-7; no reliable D call. The CDR3 spells CAIGPSSYEQYF. Incomplete CDR3 DNA: TGTGCCATCGGCCCGAGCTCCTACGAG.